The text below deals with one T cell receptor (beta chain). The data derive from a study of shared clonotypes between healthy human individuals. Genomic DNA (from each subset) was split evenly across several immunoSEQ plates. The data were produced by immunoSEQ multiplex PCR, yet TCRdb's version contains in-frame clones alone and is incomplete. The table records 950,000 to 1,100,000 clones, more than 65% of them present only once. Germline CDR1 is KGHSH and CDR2 is LQKENI. V was clipped by 6 bases and J by 4 bases, with 12 bases between them. This CDR3 is 13 amino acids long. Input material: memory CD4+ T cells sorted from blood. Described subset: CD45RA-negative fraction. The chain employs TRBV18 and TRBJ2-5, with D unclear. This receptor was obtained from a young man in good health. The CDR3 DNA sequence: TGTGCCAGCTCGGTAGGTTTTGGAGAGACCCAGTACTTC. Protein sequence: CASSVGFGETQYF.